Sequencing of this T cell receptor (beta chain) was carried out in a study of T cell repertoires in ileal Crohn's disease. Study-level findings and limits: Active smokers at surgery had more clonal expansions than non-smokers. Within the first postoperative year, endoscopy came at median roughly 7.3 months. Every patient over 26.8% clonality showed endoscopic recurrence.

Time point meaning: neoterminal ileum biopsy at postoperative endoscopy, about 6 months after surgery. Each sample's TCRB immunosequencing used around 0.45 micrograms of biopsy DNA. Some clones are missing from TCRdb's copy, which holds only in-frame ones; the method was immunoSEQ multiplex PCR. Among over 3,500 clones listed, over 60% were seen once. As to this clone: Its antigen is unknown.

CDR1 is SGHTA and CDR2 is FQGNSA in the germline V gene. J was trimmed by 2 bases and V by 2 bases; bases with no gene match: 4. The CDR3 has 15 residues. This TCR derives from an adult with Crohn's disease. The chain joins TRBV7-2 to TRBJ2-7; the match to TRBD1 covers 9 bases. Sample: ileal tissue. As DNA, the CDR3 is TGTGCCAGCAGCTTACCGGGACAGGGAGCCTACGAGCAGTACTTC. Protein: CASSLPGQGAYEQYF.